The rows below give T cell receptor beta chains drawn from one sample of a study of T cells in tuberculosis. TCRdb keeps only in-frame clones here, not all; method: immunoSEQ multiplex PCR. The sample carries 9,500 to 13,000 clones, approximately 94% recorded once. The sample taken for sequencing was PBMCs. All receptors come from an adult with tuberculosis. Each CDR3 is given with its conserved first and last residue. D genes are given only for firm matches. The listing skips clone size in some rows; elsewhere it reads once, few, many or a size class.

V gene: TRBV6-1
clone size: NA
J gene: TRBJ1-1
D gene: TRBD1
CDR3 protein: CASLKMAGGTEAFF
CDR3 DNA: TGTGCCAGCCTGAAAATGGCAGGGGGCACTGAAGCTTTCTTT

V gene: TRBV14
clone size: NA
J gene: TRBJ2-7
D gene: TRBD2
CDR3 protein: CASSQDTSDEQYF
CDR3 DNA: TGTGCCAGCAGCCAAGACACTAGCGACGAGCAGTACTTC

V gene: TRBV5-6
clone size: NA
J gene: TRBJ2-5
D gene: NA
CDR3 protein: CASSLASGRETQYF
CDR3 DNA: TGTGCCAGCAGCTTGGCCAGCGGGCGGGAGACCCAGTACTTC

V gene: TRBV9
clone size: NA
J gene: TRBJ2-3
D gene: NA
CDR3 protein: CASSVGSTTDTQYF
CDR3 DNA: TGTGCCAGCAGCGTAGGGTCTACCACAGATACGCAGTATTTT

V gene: TRBV27
clone size: NA
J gene: TRBJ1-6
D gene: TRBD1
CDR3 protein: CASKPGQVNSPLHF
CDR3 DNA: TGTGCCAGCAAACCCGGACAGGTTAATTCACCCCTCCACTTT

V gene: TRBV13
clone size: NA
J gene: TRBJ1-1
D gene: NA
CDR3 protein: CASTPTQGMNTEAFF
CDR3 DNA: TGTGCCAGCACCCCCACCCAGGGTATGAACACTGAAGCTTTCTTT

V gene: TRBV30
clone size: NA
J gene: TRBJ2-5
D gene: TRBD2
CDR3 protein: CAWSSLTSGQETQYF
CDR3 DNA: TGTGCCTGGAGCTCCCTGACTAGCGGCCAAGAGACCCAGTACTTC

V gene: TRBV6-1
clone size: NA
J gene: TRBJ1-2
D gene: TRBD1
CDR3 protein: CASTRQGVAHGYTF
CDR3 DNA: TGTGCCAGCACCCGACAGGGAGTAGCTCATGGCTACACCTTC

V gene: TRBV5-6
clone size: NA
J gene: TRBJ2-3
D gene: NA
CDR3 protein: CASSQWGETDTQYF
CDR3 DNA: TGTGCCAGCAGTCAATGGGGGGAAACGGATACGCAGTATTTT

V gene: TRBV6-1
clone size: NA
J gene: TRBJ1-4
D gene: TRBD1
CDR3 protein: CASSEEGGQGAEKLFF
CDR3 DNA: TGTGCCAGCAGTGAAGAGGGGGGACAGGGGGCGGAAAAACTGTTTTTT

V gene: TRBV6-1
clone size: NA
J gene: TRBJ2-7
D gene: NA
CDR3 protein: CASSISGNEQYF
CDR3 DNA: TGTGCCAGCAGTATTTCGGGTAACGAGCAGTACTTC

V gene: TRBV18
clone size: NA
J gene: TRBJ1-2
D gene: NA
CDR3 protein: CASSLALTDYGYTF
CDR3 DNA: TGTGCCAGCTCACTAGCCCTCACGGACTATGGCTACACCTTC

V gene: TRBV19
clone size: NA
J gene: TRBJ1-2
D gene: NA
CDR3 protein: CASTPGAPYGYTF
CDR3 DNA: TGTGCCAGTACTCCAGGGGCCCCCTATGGCTACACCTTC

V gene: TRBV19
clone size: NA
J gene: TRBJ2-2
D gene: NA
CDR3 protein: CASKEEGGAGELFF
CDR3 DNA: TGTGCCAGTAAAGAGGAGGGGGGGGCCGGGGAGCTGTTTTTT

V gene: TRBV30
clone size: NA
J gene: TRBJ1-5
D gene: NA
CDR3 protein: CAWSVLDRNQPQHF
CDR3 DNA: TGTGCCTGGAGTGTACTAGACCGCAATCAGCCCCAGCATTTT

V gene: TRBV6-1
clone size: NA
J gene: TRBJ2-1
D gene: TRBD1
CDR3 protein: CASSAPTGGYEQFF
CDR3 DNA: TGTGCCAGCAGTGCCCCGACAGGGGGGTATGAGCAGTTCTTC

V gene: TRBV9
clone size: NA
J gene: TRBJ2-7
D gene: TRBD2
CDR3 protein: CASSASGTSRGEQYF
CDR3 DNA: TGTGCCAGCAGCGCTAGCGGGACCTCGCGGGGCGAGCAGTACTTC

V gene: TRBV7-8
clone size: NA
J gene: TRBJ2-5
D gene: NA
CDR3 protein: CASSPGGSLETQYF
CDR3 DNA: TGTGCCAGCAGCCCAGGAGGATCACTCGAGACCCAGTACTTC

V gene: TRBV7-6
clone size: NA
J gene: TRBJ2-3
D gene: NA
CDR3 protein: CASSFPPGSITDTQYF
CDR3 DNA: TGTGCCAGCAGCTTCCCACCGGGATCCATCACAGATACGCAGTATTTT

V gene: TRBV7-9
clone size: NA
J gene: TRBJ2-5
D gene: NA
CDR3 protein: CASSFSVTETQYF
CDR3 DNA: TGTGCCAGCAGCTTTAGCGTTACGGAGACCCAGTACTTC

V gene: TRBV18
clone size: NA
J gene: TRBJ1-1
D gene: TRBD1
CDR3 protein: CASSVFGTDLKAFF
CDR3 DNA: TGTGCCAGCTCAGTCTTCGGGACAGATCTAAAAGCTTTCTTT

V gene: TRBV6-5
clone size: NA
J gene: TRBJ2-3
D gene: NA
CDR3 protein: CASPARESSTDTQYF
CDR3 DNA: TGTGCCAGCCCGGCCAGGGAATCTAGCACAGATACGCAGTATTTT

V gene: TRBV7-7
clone size: NA
J gene: TRBJ2-3
D gene: TRBD1
CDR3 protein: CASSLGQGVNADTQYF
CDR3 DNA: TGTGCCAGCAGCTTAGGACAGGGGGTTAACGCAGATACGCAGTATTTT

V gene: TRBV6-1
clone size: NA
J gene: TRBJ2-5
D gene: TRBD2
CDR3 protein: CASSGGRVETQYF
CDR3 DNA: TGTGCCAGCAGTGGCGGGAGAGTGGAGACCCAGTACTTC

V gene: TRBV6-4
clone size: NA
J gene: TRBJ1-2
D gene: TRBD1
CDR3 protein: CASRPGTGGGYTF
CDR3 DNA: TGTGCCAGCCGGCCGGGGACAGGGGGGGGCTACACCTTC

V gene: TRBV5-4
clone size: once
J gene: TRBJ1-2
D gene: TRBD1
CDR3 protein: CASSLETGGVHGYTF
CDR3 DNA: TGTGCCAGCAGCCTCGAGACAGGGGGGGTTCATGGCTACACCTTC

V gene: TRBV6-5
clone size: NA
J gene: TRBJ2-2
D gene: NA
CDR3 protein: CASSYSMGQNTGELFF
CDR3 DNA: TGTGCCAGCAGTTACTCGATGGGGCAGAACACCGGGGAGCTGTTTTTT

V gene: TRBV4-1
clone size: once
J gene: TRBJ2-3
D gene: NA
CDR3 protein: CASSRGLPASWDTQYF
CDR3 DNA: TGCGCCAGCAGCCGCGGACTACCGGCCTCTTGGGATACGCAGTATTTT

V gene: TRBV7-2
clone size: NA
J gene: TRBJ2-1
D gene: NA
CDR3 protein: CASSPQDWMKQFF
CDR3 DNA: TGTGCCAGCAGCCCCCAGGACTGGATGAAGCAGTTCTTC

V gene: TRBV2
clone size: NA
J gene: TRBJ1-2
D gene: NA
CDR3 protein: CASSVYTSYGYTF
CDR3 DNA: TGTGCCAGCAGTGTCTATACTTCCTATGGCTACACCTTC

V gene: TRBV6-5
clone size: NA
J gene: TRBJ2-3
D gene: TRBD1
CDR3 protein: CASSLTGAAGDTQYF
CDR3 DNA: TGTGCCAGCAGCCTGACAGGGGCCGCCGGAGATACGCAGTATTTT

V gene: TRBV11-2
clone size: NA
J gene: TRBJ2-1
D gene: TRBD2
CDR3 protein: CASSRELAGGSGEQFF
CDR3 DNA: TGTGCCAGCAGCCGAGAACTAGCGGGAGGATCAGGAGAGCAGTTCTTC

V gene: TRBV5-5
clone size: NA
J gene: TRBJ2-2
D gene: NA
CDR3 protein: CASSFSGLVGGNAGELFF
CDR3 DNA: TGTGCCAGCAGCTTCAGCGGACTTGTAGGTGGAAACGCCGGGGAGCTGTTTTTT

V gene: TRBV30
clone size: NA
J gene: TRBJ2-5
D gene: NA
CDR3 protein: CAWSLGQGETQYF
CDR3 DNA: TGTGCCTGGTCTCTGGGGCAGGGAGAGACCCAGTACTTC

V gene: TRBV6-1
clone size: NA
J gene: TRBJ1-2
D gene: NA
CDR3 protein: CASGDPLASYGYTF
CDR3 DNA: TGTGCCAGCGGCGACCCTCTAGCCTCCTATGGCTACACCTTC

V gene: TRBV7-8
clone size: NA
J gene: TRBJ1-1
D gene: NA
CDR3 protein: CASSVSRVPEAFF
CDR3 DNA: TGTGCCAGCAGCGTATCCAGGGTTCCTGAAGCTTTCTTT

V gene: TRBV28
clone size: NA
J gene: TRBJ1-2
D gene: NA
CDR3 protein: CASRAGLGGYTF
CDR3 DNA: TGTGCCAGCAGGGCGGGCCTTGGGGGCTACACCTTC

V gene: TRBV7-9
clone size: NA
J gene: TRBJ2-7
D gene: NA
CDR3 protein: CASSRTAAYEQYF
CDR3 DNA: TGTGCCAGCAGCCGAACAGCCGCCTACGAGCAGTACTTC

V gene: TRBV10-2
clone size: once
J gene: TRBJ2-1
D gene: NA
CDR3 protein: CASGGTTYNEQFF
CDR3 DNA: TGCGCCAGCGGCGGGACCACGTACAATGAGCAGTTCTTC

V gene: TRBV30
clone size: NA
J gene: TRBJ1-1
D gene: NA
CDR3 protein: CAWGRTYTEAFF
CDR3 DNA: TGTGCCTGGGGACGGACTTACACTGAAGCTTTCTTT

V gene: TRBV5-6
clone size: NA
J gene: TRBJ1-3
D gene: TRBD1
CDR3 protein: CASSWGTGGNTIYF
CDR3 DNA: TGTGCCAGCAGCTGGGGGACAGGTGGAAACACCATATATTTT

V gene: TRBV5-6
clone size: NA
J gene: TRBJ2-3
D gene: NA
CDR3 protein: CASSPGSFTDTQYF
CDR3 DNA: TGTGCCAGCAGCCCCGGTTCTTTCACAGATACGCAGTATTTT

V gene: TRBV28
clone size: NA
J gene: TRBJ1-5
D gene: NA
CDR3 protein: CASRRGPRGPQHF
CDR3 DNA: TGTGCCAGCAGAAGGGGCCCTCGAGGGCCCCAGCATTTT

V gene: TRBV29-1
clone size: NA
J gene: TRBJ2-3
D gene: TRBD1
CDR3 protein: CSVRQGSDTQYF
CDR3 DNA: TGCAGCGTCAGACAGGGCTCAGATACGCAGTATTTT

V gene: TRBV4-1
clone size: NA
J gene: TRBJ1-4
D gene: NA
CDR3 protein: CASSQDRGVGNEKLFF
CDR3 DNA: TGCGCCAGCAGCCAAGATCGGGGGGTCGGTAATGAAAAACTGTTTTTT

V gene: TRBV5-1
clone size: NA
J gene: TRBJ2-2
D gene: TRBD2
CDR3 protein: CASSLGLAVRPTGELFF
CDR3 DNA: TGCGCCAGCAGCCTAGGACTAGCGGTTCGTCCCACCGGGGAGCTGTTTTTT

V gene: TRBV6-1
clone size: once
J gene: TRBJ1-5
D gene: NA
CDR3 protein: CASSERRSPEFNQPQHF
CDR3 DNA: TGTGCCAGCAGTGAACGAAGGAGCCCCGAGTTCAATCAGCCCCAGCATTTT

V gene: TRBV4-1
clone size: NA
J gene: TRBJ2-7
D gene: TRBD1
CDR3 protein: CASSQDIGTGTKSSYEQYF
CDR3 DNA: TGCGCCAGCAGCCAAGATATCGGGACAGGGACCAAGAGCTCCTACGAGCAGTACTTC

V gene: TRBV7-6
clone size: NA
J gene: TRBJ1-3
D gene: TRBD1
CDR3 protein: CASSLGRGRRSGNTIYF
CDR3 DNA: TGTGCCAGCAGCTTAGGCAGGGGGCGACGCTCTGGAAACACCATATATTTT

V gene: TRBV27
clone size: NA
J gene: TRBJ1-1
D gene: NA
CDR3 protein: CASSFQGIPNTEAFF
CDR3 DNA: TGTGCCAGCAGTTTCCAGGGGATCCCGAACACTGAAGCTTTCTTT

V gene: TRBV27
clone size: NA
J gene: TRBJ2-7
D gene: NA
CDR3 protein: CASSFGTGEQYF
CDR3 DNA: TGTGCCAGCAGTTTCGGTACTGGCGAGCAGTACTTC

V gene: TRBV6-6
clone size: NA
J gene: TRBJ1-3
D gene: NA
CDR3 protein: CASRQRQVLSGNTIYF
CDR3 DNA: TGTGCCAGCAGACAAAGACAGGTTCTCTCTGGAAACACCATATATTTT

V gene: TRBV5-5
clone size: NA
J gene: TRBJ1-5
D gene: TRBD1
CDR3 protein: CASSLGQGSNQPQHF
CDR3 DNA: TGTGCCAGCAGCTTGGGACAGGGGAGCAATCAGCCCCAGCATTTT

V gene: TRBV7-8
clone size: NA
J gene: TRBJ2-5
D gene: TRBD2
CDR3 protein: CASSPSGGETQYF
CDR3 DNA: TGTGCCAGCAGCCCAAGCGGGGGTGAGACCCAGTACTTC

V gene: TRBV5-1
clone size: NA
J gene: TRBJ2-7
D gene: TRBD1
CDR3 protein: CASSLAPGQGSNEQYF
CDR3 DNA: TGCGCCAGCAGCTTGGCGCCAGGACAGGGGTCCAACGAGCAGTACTTC

V gene: TRBV30
clone size: NA
J gene: TRBJ2-2
D gene: NA
CDR3 protein: CAWFVAGGTGELFF
CDR3 DNA: TGTGCCTGGTTTGTAGCAGGAGGAACCGGGGAGCTGTTTTTT

V gene: TRBV10-3
clone size: NA
J gene: TRBJ1-1
D gene: NA
CDR3 protein: CAISQEGMNTEAFF
CDR3 DNA: TGTGCCATCTCGCAGGAGGGCATGAACACTGAAGCTTTCTTT

V gene: TRBV7-2
clone size: NA
J gene: TRBJ1-2
D gene: TRBD1
CDR3 protein: CASSLSRQGYGYTF
CDR3 DNA: TGTGCCAGCAGCTTATCCCGACAGGGCTATGGCTACACCTTC